These 26 T cell receptor beta chains share one sample of origin, sequenced in a study of T-cell reconstitution after alpha-beta-depleted transplantation in children (dated by TCRdb to about 2016). Libraries were built with PCR. For sequencing, an Illumina HiSeq 2500 was employed. TCR library preparation used molecular barcoding, with unique molecular identifiers applied to normalize quantification of the TCRbeta repertoire. The public reads were reanalyzed by TCRdb: fastp trimming at Q25, MiXCR alignment, in-frame beta chains only. When rows share a CDR3 protein, they turn into one entry using the most common DNA and genes. Here the sample has hundreds of thousands of distinct CDR3 sequences; 12% occur a single time. The top ten clonotypes cover 2.6% of the sample. The starting material was PBMCs from the stem cell graft donor, obtained from the stem cell graft. These receptors were collected from a human donor who donated a stem cell graft to a child with acute lymphoblastic leukemia.

The table lists this clonotype with many counts. The V call is TRBV6-5, the J call TRBJ2-3, with D possibly being TRBD2 (6 bases). The V and J ends lost 0 bases and 8 bases respectively, with 15 bases between them. Germline V gives CDR1 MNHEY, CDR2 SVGAGI. The CDR3 consists of 15 residues. The CDR3 DNA reads as TGTGCCAGCAGTTACTCGCTAGCGACCTCAGTTACGCAGTATTTT. It encodes CASSYSLATSVTQYF.

This clonotype has only a few counts. The chain recombines TRBV7-9 with TRBJ2-1; D possibly uses TRBD1 or TRBD2 (5 bases each). The CDR3 contains 15 residues. V shed 1 base and J shed 7 bases, with 14 bases lying between them. Per germline, CDR1 SEHNR and CDR2 FQNEAQ (reference sequence). The CDR3 DNA is TGTGCCAGCAGCTTAGGGCCAGGGTGGGGGAATGAGCAGTTCTTC. Translating gives CASSLGPGWGNEQFF.

The sample holds many counts of this clonotype. The chain has TRBV12-3 or TRBV12-4 and TRBJ2-7, with no clear D. Trimming pared 3 bases from V and 6 bases from J, leaving 21 bases between. The CDR3 covers 16 residues. CDR3 region: CASSFEAGPTPSEQYF. CDR3 nucleotides: TGTGCCAGCAGTTTTGAGGCAGGCCCTACACCTTCCGAGCAGTACTTC.

The chain employs TRBV19 and TRBJ2-7; possible D gene TRBD1, 6 bases. Deletions cut 10 bases from V and 5 bases from J, with 18 bases between. Germline lookup yields CDR1 LNHDA and CDR2 SQIVND (reference sequence). This CDR3 comprises 13 residues. The CDR3 DNA sequence: TGTGCCACCATATCAGGGGTTCGAAACGAGCAGTACTTC. Translation gives CATISGVRNEQYF.

The rearrangement joins TRBV20-1 to TRBJ2-3; weak D call: TRBD2 (6 bases). Germline V gene sequence: CDR1 DFQATT, CDR2 SNEGSKA (reference sequence). This CDR3 contains 16 residues. V lost 6 bases and J 5 bases, leaving 24 bases between the germline ends. The CDR3 sequence: CSAHRPRSGDQDTQYF. The CDR3 DNA reads as TGCAGTGCCCACCGGCCTAGATCGGGAGATCAAGATACGCAGTATTTT.

In its sample, this clonotype was seen many times. J is TRBJ1-2 and V is TRBV10-3; D may be TRBD1 (5 bases). The length of the CDR3 is 13 residues. V was clipped by 3 bases and J by 8 bases, with 13 bases between them. CDR1 is ENHRY, CDR2 SYGVKD, per germline. The CDR3 here is CAISDRDRGGYTF. The CDR3 coding sequence is TGTGCCATCAGTGACCGGGACCGGGGAGGCTACACCTTC.

This clonotype has more than one count but fewer than ten. The chain couples TRBV20-1 to TRBJ2-7, with a weak D call TRBD1 (6 bases). CDR3 length: 16 amino acids. Germline V gene data show CDR1 as DFQATT and CDR2 as SNEGSKA (reference sequence). Trimming cost V 6 bases and J 3 bases, with 24 bases left between them. In DNA form, the CDR3 reads TGCAGTGCCCATCCCATGGAGGACAGCTATGGCTACGAGCAGTACTTC. Protein product: CSAHPMEDSYGYEQYF.

This clonotype was detected many times. The CDR3 sequence: CASSLKGAYEQYF. CDR3 DNA sequence: TGTGCCAGCAGCTTAAAAGGGGCTTACGAGCAGTACTTC. The rearrangement links TRBV7-2 to TRBJ2-7, with a weak D call TRBD1 (5 bases). Germline CDR1 SGHTA, CDR2 FQGNSA. Trimming removed 2 bases at V and 4 bases at J, with 9 bases between. The CDR3 is made up of 13 amino acids.

With regard to this clonotype: A much larger clone is a single base away; this may be a read error. The chain uses TRBV6-2 or TRBV6-3 and TRBJ2-7; D perhaps matches TRBD1 (5 bases). From germline, CDR1 is MNHEY and CDR2 SVGEGT. The CDR3 loop spans 16 amino acids. The chain's CDR3 is CVSSYLRQLPRYEQYF. CDR3 DNA sequence: TGTGTCAGCAGTTACTTACGACAGCTCCCTAGGTACGAGCAGTACTTC.

This clonotype was counted at least ten times. The chain employs TRBV6-5 and TRBJ2-5, with 9 nucleotides matching TRBD2. The V and J ends lost 4 bases and 5 bases, in that order; junction bases with no gene match: 11. The CDR3 contains 16 residues. Germline V gene lookup returns CDR1 MNHEY and CDR2 SVGAGI. Here the CDR3 DNA reads TGTGCCAGCAGTTCCTCTCCGGGACTAGCAAGGGAGACCCAGTACTTC. Amino acid sequence: CASSSSPGLARETQYF.

To note about this clonotype: This may arise from a read error, as a much more abundant clone is one base away. The chain carries TRBV27 and TRBJ1-3, with a weak D call TRBD1 (6 bases). This CDR3 has 14 amino acids. The germline CDR1 and CDR2 sequences are MNHEY and SMNVEV (reference sequence). CDR3 sequence: CANSSLGQGNTIYF. CDR3 sequence (DNA): TGTGCCAACAGTTCCCTCGGACAGGGAAACACCATATATTTT.

This clonotype has at least ten counts. The J gene is TRBJ2-7, the V gene TRBV29-1; D uncertain. Trimming took 7 bases from V and 0 from J, leaving 16 bases between them. Germline loops: CDR1 SQVTM, CDR2 ANQGSEA. The CDR3 loop spans 14 amino acids. This chain's CDR3 is CSAIRGPGSYEQYF. The CDR3 nucleotides are TGCAGCGCTATCCGAGGACCAGGCTCCTACGAGCAGTACTTC.

In the case of this clonotype: A much more abundant neighbour one base away suggests this may be a read error. The J gene is TRBJ2-2, the V gene TRBV5-5, with 9 bases matching TRBD1. The CDR3 contains 15 residues. The germline V gene encodes CDR1 SGHKS and CDR2 YYEKEE (reference sequence). The CDR3 sequence: CASSWGQGFTGGLFF. CDR3 sequence (DNA): TGTGCCAGCAGCTGGGGACAGGGCTTCACCGGGGGGCTGTTTTTT.

This clonotype was counted ten times or more. The J gene is TRBJ2-5, the V gene TRBV6-1; 7 bases are a match to TRBD2. Looked up from germline, CDR1 is MNHNS and CDR2 is SASEGT. The V segment lost 7 bases and the J segment 5 bases; nucleotides outside the gene matches: 7. The CDR3 has 13 residues. The CDR3 region has the DNA TGTGCCAGCACAAGGACTAGAGGGGAGACCCAGTACTTC. Its protein is CASTRTRGETQYF.

This clonotype occurred a few times. The rearrangement uses TRBV19 and TRBJ2-1; 10 bases are shared with TRBD1. Trimming cost V 8 bases and J 4 bases; bases outside gene matches: 2. The CDR3 has 13 amino acids. Germline lookup yields CDR1 LNHDA and CDR2 SQIVND (reference sequence). The CDR3 DNA is TGTGCCAGTGGGGACAGGGGATACAATGAGCAGTTCTTC. Translated: CASGDRGYNEQFF.

This clonotype was counted ten times or more. This chain connects TRBV5-5 to TRBJ2-5; a weak D match, TRBD1 (6 bases). Deletions cut 3 bases from V and 5 bases from J, with 14 bases between. Germline CDR1 and CDR2: SGHKS and YYEKEE (reference sequence). The CDR3 length is 14 residues. The CDR3 loop is CASSSQQGMETQYF. CDR3 DNA sequence: TGTGCCAGCAGCTCCCAACAGGGTATGGAGACCCAGTACTTC.

This clonotype has ten or more counts. The rearrangement joins TRBV29-1 to TRBJ2-1; possibly TRBD1 for D (7 bases). The CDR3 runs 13 residues. The V gene's germline CDR1 is SQVTM and CDR2 ANQGSEA. Trimming took off 4 bases at V and 3 bases at J, with 10 bases between the two ends. This CDR3 is CSVAQGGYNEQFF. CDR3 bases: TGCAGCGTTGCGCAGGGGGGCTACAATGAGCAGTTCTTC.

This clonotype was counted many times. The gene calls are TRBV6-5 and TRBJ1-1; D not resolved. The V and J ends lost 4 bases and 4 bases respectively, with 7 bases between them. The CDR3 has 12 residues. Germline assignment: CDR1 MNHEY and CDR2 SVGAGI. Here the CDR3 DNA reads TGTGCCAGCAGTTGGCCGGGCACTGAAGCTTTCTTT. Protein product: CASSWPGTEAFF.

This clonotype showed up many times. The chain uses TRBV5-1 and TRBJ2-2; 9 bases map to TRBD2. The J segment lost 6 bases and the V segment lost 6 bases, leaving 0 bases of the junction unmatched. Per germline, CDR1 SGHRS and CDR2 YFSETQ. The CDR3 totals 12 residues. CDR3 coding DNA: TGCGCCAGCACTAGCGGGGCCGGGGAGCTGTTTTTT. Residues: CASTSGAGELFF.

J is TRBJ2-7 and V is TRBV10-3, with D perhaps matching TRBD1 (5 bases). The CDR3 totals 13 residues. The V gene's germline CDR1 is ENHRY and CDR2 SYGVKD. Trimming removed 9 bases from V and 2 bases from J, with 14 bases in between. CDR3 nucleotides: TGTGCCATGGGGCGTTCCCCTACCTACGAGCAGTACTTC. Protein sequence: CAMGRSPTYEQYF.

The gene calls are TRBV25-1 and TRBJ2-2; either TRBD1 or TRBD2 may fit D (7 bases each). CDR1 is MGHDK, CDR2 SYGVNS, per germline. Trimming removed 5 bases from V and 7 bases from J, with 14 bases in between. CDR3 size: 14 residues. CDR3: CASSWGGGNGELFF. CDR3 DNA sequence: TGTGCCAGCAGTTGGGGAGGGGGCAACGGGGAGCTGTTTTTT.

This clonotype was detected ten times or more. The V gene is TRBV21-1, the J gene TRBJ2-7; TRBD2 is taken as the D call from the table, unchecked against the DNA. TRBV21-1 is described as a pseudogene. The CDR3 is 21 residues long. CDR3 in DNA: TGTGCCAGCAGCAAAATGTTGACTCCGGGACTAGCGGGCATCTTCTCCTACGAGCAGTACTTC. The encoded protein is CASSKMLTPGLAGIFSYEQYF.

There are many counts of this clonotype. The chain combines TRBV9 with TRBJ1-1; D perhaps matches TRBD1 (5 bases). V was clipped by 2 bases and J by 4 bases, with 15 bases between them. Per germline, CDR1 SGDLS and CDR2 YYNGEE. The CDR3 runs 15 residues. CDR3 DNA sequence: TGTGCCAGCAGCGTCGGAGGGGATATAATCACTGAAGCTTTCTTT. It specifies CASSVGGDIITEAFF.

This clonotype came up many times. V and J are TRBV4-2 and TRBJ1-2; D uncertain. In germline, CDR1 is LGHNA, CDR2 YNFKEQ. The CDR3 totals 15 residues. V lost 0 bases and J lost 2, with 10 bases in between. The CDR3 protein is CASSQDFQNNYGYTF. The CDR3 nucleotides are TGTGCCAGCAGCCAAGATTTCCAGAACAACTATGGCTACACCTTC.

This clonotype was recorded many times. The rearrangement joins TRBV14 to TRBJ2-2, with 7 bases lining up with TRBD1. The junction had 8 bases not matched to a gene; V was cut back by 2 bases and J by 2 bases. The CDR3 sequence is 17 residues long. Germline values: CDR1 SGHDN, CDR2 FVKESK. The CDR3 protein is CASSQPLGTDNTGELFF. The CDR3 DNA reads as TGTGCCAGCAGCCAACCTCTAGGGACAGACAACACCGGGGAGCTGTTTTTT.

There are many counts of this clonotype. The V gene is TRBV20-1, the J gene TRBJ1-2; D might be TRBD1 (6 bases). Per germline, CDR1 DFQATT and CDR2 SNEGSKA (reference sequence). Trimming removed 0 bases at V and 4 bases at J, with 15 bases between. The CDR3 consists of 15 residues. The CDR3 DNA reads TGCAGTGCTAGAGATTCCGGGACATTGGGCTATGGCTACACCTTC. Protein product: CSARDSGTLGYGYTF.